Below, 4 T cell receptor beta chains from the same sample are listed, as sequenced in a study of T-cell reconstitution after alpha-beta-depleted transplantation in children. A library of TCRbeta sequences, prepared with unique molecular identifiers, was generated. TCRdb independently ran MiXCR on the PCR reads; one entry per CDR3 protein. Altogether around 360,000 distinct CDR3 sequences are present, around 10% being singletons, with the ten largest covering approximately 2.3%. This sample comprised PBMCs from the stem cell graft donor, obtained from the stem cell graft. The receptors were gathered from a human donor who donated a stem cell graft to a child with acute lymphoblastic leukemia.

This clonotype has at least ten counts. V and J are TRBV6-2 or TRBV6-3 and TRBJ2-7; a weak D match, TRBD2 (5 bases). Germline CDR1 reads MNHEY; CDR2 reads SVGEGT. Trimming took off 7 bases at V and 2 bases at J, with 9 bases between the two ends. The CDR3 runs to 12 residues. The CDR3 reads CASTDYPYEQYF. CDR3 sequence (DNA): TGTGCCAGCACCGACTACCCCTACGAGCAGTACTTC.

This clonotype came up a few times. CDR3 amino acids: CASSSKREPPRDTQYF. CDR3 sequence (DNA): TGTGCCAGCAGCTCTAAGCGGGAGCCGCCGAGGGATACGCAGTATTTT. This sequence joins TRBV7-9 and TRBJ2-3; TRBD2 matches 8 bases. Losses at the gene ends were 4 bases for V and 6 bases for J; bases not matched to a gene: 12. The CDR3 runs to 16 residues. Germline values: CDR1 SEHNR, CDR2 FQNEAQ (reference sequence).

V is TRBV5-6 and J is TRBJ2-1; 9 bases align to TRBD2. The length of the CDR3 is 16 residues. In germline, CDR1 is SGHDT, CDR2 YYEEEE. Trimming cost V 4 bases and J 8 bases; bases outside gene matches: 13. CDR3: CASSPLLRREGYEQFF. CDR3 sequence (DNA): TGTGCCAGCAGCCCGCTTTTGCGGCGGGAGGGTTATGAGCAGTTCTTC.

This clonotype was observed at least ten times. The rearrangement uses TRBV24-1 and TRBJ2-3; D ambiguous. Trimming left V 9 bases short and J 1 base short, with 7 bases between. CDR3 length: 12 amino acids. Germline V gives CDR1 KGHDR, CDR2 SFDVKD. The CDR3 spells CATGTGTDTQYF. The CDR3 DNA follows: TGTGCCACCGGAACCGGCACAGATACGCAGTATTTT.